The rows below give T cell receptor beta chains drawn from one sample of a study of CD8 T cells in Susac syndrome. TCRdb re-derived calls from the immunoSEQ multiplex PCR reads in MiXCR, one entry per CDR3 protein. The data hold about 130,000 distinct CDR3 sequences, with about 96% observed a single time. The sample was CD4+ T cells from PBMCs. The receptors derive from a human donor in good health. The conserved cysteine and the conserved F or W are not part of the CDR3 here.

TRBJ2-5 TRBV7-6 ASSGGTGGSETQY
TRBJ2-1 TRBV5-1 ASSLVDLFNEQF
TRBJ2-3 TRBV12-3/TRBV12-4 ASSLFKGDTQY
TRBJ2-1 TRBV3-1 ASSRGRSAYNEQF
TRBJ2-3 TRBV28 ASRGGVGDTQY
TRBJ2-7 TRBV20-1 SAPSGRAHEQY
TRBJ2-5 TRBV3-1 ASSQESLLAGETQY
TRBJ2-7 TRBV3-1 ASSQLAGAYEQY
TRBJ2-5 TRBV9 ATPGGAGALYQETQY
TRBJ2-1 TRBV12-3/TRBV12-4 ASSSRGASGGNEQF
TRBJ1-3 TRBV29-1 SVASGVSGNTIY
TRBJ1-4 TRBV3-1 ASSPTTDLGKLF
TRBJ1-4 TRBV27 ASSRRTDEKLF
TRBJ1-1 TRBV2 ASSFLSRSEAF
TRBJ2-5 TRBV20-1 SARAAGRSWTQY
TRBJ2-7 TRBV29-1 SVSGSSYEQY
TRBJ1-2 TRBV5-6 ASRSGQGLSGYT
TRBJ2-1 TRBV12-3/TRBV12-4 ASSPDRNEQF
TRBJ2-7 TRBV29-1 SVDGTGDYEQY
TRBJ2-2 TRBV5-1 ASTSDSGRAMTGELF
TRBJ2-5 TRBV29-1 SVDRVQETQY
TRBJ2-7 TRBV12-3/TRBV12-4 ASGPRSYEQY
TRBJ1-3 TRBV3-1 ASSGSENTIY
TRBJ2-3 TRBV29-1 SADPSGPTDTQY
TRBJ1-4 TRBV23-1 ASTSSGTTNEKLF
TRBJ2-7 TRBV19 ASSRRAASYEQY
TRBJ2-3 TRBV7-9 ASSSGTSGRMVADTQY
TRBJ2-1 TRBV3-1 ASGGDGAAYNEQF
TRBJ2-7 TRBV5-1 ASSLWGGSDEQY